This T cell receptor (beta chain) derives from a study of PD-L1 blockade in urothelial cancer. Looking at the study overall: Treatment start was followed by blood analysis at 3 weeks (second dose) and again at 6 weeks.

Deletions cut 4 bases from V and 5 bases from J, with 12 bases between. Per germline, CDR1 SQVTM and CDR2 ANQGSEA. The CDR3 totals 13 residues. Time point: pretreatment peripheral blood. Libraries were prepared by immunoSEQ multiplex PCR; TCRdb keeps only in-frame clonotypes and omits some of them. This sample has about 52,000 clones, with about four fifths found just once. Specimen: PBMCs, collected around atezolizumab (anti-PD-L1) treatment. The origin of this receptor is a man between 45 and 60 years old with urothelial cancer. V usage is TRBV29-1 and J usage is TRBJ1-5, with a possible D match to TRBD1 (6 bases). CDR3 loop: CSVGAGEHQPQHF. CDR3 nucleotide sequence: TGCAGCGTTGGAGCAGGGGAGCATCAGCCCCAGCATTTT.